The 13 T cell receptor beta chains below all came from one sample that was sequenced in a study of blood T cell repertoires in COVID-19. Generated by immunoSEQ multiplex PCR, the TCRdb table keeps only in-frame clones and is missing some. The repertoire holds some 200,000 clones, over 75% seen once, with just under 2.5% in the top ten. Specimen: peripheral blood. These receptors were obtained from a man aged 40-55 years with active or convalescent COVID-19.

The J gene is TRBJ1-5, the V gene TRBV7-2; D possibly corresponds to TRBD1 (5 bases). V was trimmed by 1 base and J by 3 bases, leaving 10 bases between them. The CDR3 sequence is 15 residues long. From germline, CDR1 is SGHTA and CDR2 FQGNSA. CDR3 residues: CASSLGSQVNQPQHF. In DNA, the CDR3 is TGTGCCAGCAGCTTAGGTTCACAGGTCAATCAGCCCCAGCATTTT.

J is TRBJ1-1 and V is TRBV28; TRBD1 might be the D (5 bases). Germline V gives CDR1 MDHEN, CDR2 SYDVKM. This CDR3 is built from 14 residues. The germline V and J ends were trimmed by 7 bases and 4 bases, with 16 bases remaining between them. DNA of the CDR3: TGTGCCAGCACTACGGCAGGGAGGGGCACTGAAGCTTTCTTT. Amino acid sequence: CASTTAGRGTEAFF.

The rearrangement uses TRBV5-6 and TRBJ1-1; D gene ambiguous. Germline CDR1 is SGHDT and CDR2 is YYEEEE. CDR3 length: 11 residues. The V end lost 1 base, the J end lost 6 bases, and 4 bases lay between the germline ends. Written as DNA, the CDR3 is TGTGCCAGCAGCTTGTATGCTGAAGCTTTCTTT. Its translation: CASSLYAEAFF. Based on the CDR3 plus reference TRBV5-6 and TRBJ1-1, the full variable domain is DAGVTQSPTHLIKTRGQQVTLRCSPKSGHDTVSWYQQALGQGPQFIFQYYEEEERQRGNFPDRFSGHQFPNYSSELNVNALLLGDSALYLCASSLYAEAFFGQGTRLTVV.

The chain has TRBV6-4 and TRBJ2-1; 9 bases agree with TRBD1. V shed 3 bases and J 9 bases; nucleotides not matched to a gene: 0. Germline V gene lookup returns CDR1 MRHNA and CDR2 SNTAGT. The CDR3 has 12 amino acids. CDR3 DNA sequence: TGTGCCAGCAGTGAGGGACAGGGTGAGCAGTTCTTC. It is translated as CASSEGQGEQFF.

The genes are TRBV2 and TRBJ2-1, with TRBD2 identical over 11 bases. Trimming took 6 bases from V and 8 from J; bases not matched to a gene: 12. This CDR3 is 16 amino acids long. Germline V gene sequence: CDR1 SNHLY, CDR2 FYNNEI. CDR3 DNA: TGTGCCAGCAGGTCCCAAGTAGCGGGGGGGAGGGATGAGCAGTTCTTC. Amino acid sequence: CASRSQVAGGRDEQFF.

The CDR3 protein is CAISESRGKTGSSYNEQFF. As DNA, the CDR3 is TGTGCCATCAGTGAGTCGAGGGGGAAGACAGGGTCCTCCTACAATGAGCAGTTCTTC. This rearrangement joins TRBV10-3 to TRBJ2-1, with 7 bases that match TRBD1. This CDR3 is built from 19 residues. Looked up from germline, CDR1 is ENHRY and CDR2 is SYGVKD. With V trimmed by 0 bases and J by 0 bases, 11 bases remained unmatched.

The CDR3 loop is CAWSLRRAGYGANVLTF. The CDR3 DNA follows: TGTGCCTGGAGTCTCCGAAGAGCGGGGTATGGGGCCAACGTCCTGACTTTC. The V gene is TRBV30, the J gene TRBJ2-6; 7 bases fit TRBD2. The junction had 10 bases not matched to a gene; V was cut back by 2 bases and J by 3 bases. The CDR3 is 17 amino acids. In germline, CDR1 is GTSNPN, CDR2 SVGIG (reference sequence).

V gene TRBV7-9 combines with J gene TRBJ1-3, with D unresolved. The V gene's germline CDR1 is SEHNR and CDR2 FQNEAQ (reference sequence). Trimming took off 3 bases at V and 0 bases at J, with 15 bases between the two ends. This CDR3 spans 17 amino acids. This chain's CDR3 is CASSFRAGPSSGNTIYF. The DNA for the CDR3 is TGTGCCAGCAGCTTTCGTGCAGGTCCCAGCTCTGGAAACACCATATATTTT.

V usage is TRBV28 and J usage is TRBJ1-1; D is unclear. Trimming cost V 6 bases and J 4 bases, with 12 bases left between them. This CDR3 is built from 13 residues. CDR1 and CDR2 (germline): MDHEN, SYDVKM. The CDR3 spells CASSPSGGTEAFF. In DNA, the CDR3 is TGTGCCAGCAGCCCCTCTGGAGGCACTGAAGCTTTCTTT.

This clone was detected only a few times. The V gene is TRBV27, the J gene TRBJ2-1, with D unresolved. Looked up from germline, CDR1 is MNHEY and CDR2 is SMNVEV (reference sequence). Trimming cost V 5 bases and J 6 bases, with 17 bases left between them. This CDR3 has 15 amino acids. CDR3: CASSPTVPSLNEQFF. As DNA, the CDR3 is TGTGCCAGCAGTCCAACCGTTCCTAGTCTCAATGAGCAGTTCTTC.

The V gene is TRBV7-9, the J gene TRBJ2-1, with TRBD2 identical over 7 bases. V shed 3 bases and J 4 bases; nucleotides not matched to a gene: 6. The germline V gene has CDR1 SEHNR and CDR2 FQNEAQ (reference sequence). The CDR3 has 15 amino acids. The CDR3 spells CASSFPSGLYNEQFF. In DNA form, the CDR3 reads TGTGCCAGCAGCTTCCCTAGCGGATTATACAATGAGCAGTTCTTC. The full variable domain, with the rest looked up from reference TRBV7-9 and TRBJ2-1, is DTGVSQNPRHKITKRGQNVTFRCDPISEHNRLYWYRQTLGQGPEFLTYFQNEAQLEKSRLLSDRFSAERPKGSFSTLEIQRTEQGDSAMYLCASSFPSGLYNEQFFGPGTRLTVL.

The chain combines TRBV3-1 (or the pseudogene TRBV3-2) with TRBJ2-2, with D possibly being TRBD2 (5 bases). The V end lost 6 bases, the J end lost 2 bases, and 10 bases lay between the germline ends. The germline V gene encodes CDR1 LGHDT and CDR2 YNNKEL (reference sequence). The CDR3 loop spans 14 amino acids. The DNA for the CDR3 is TGTGCCAGCAGTAAAGACTATAACACCGGGGAGCTGTTTTTT. It is translated as CASSKDYNTGELFF.

The chain couples TRBV6-2 or TRBV6-3 to TRBJ2-2; 8 bases agree with TRBD2. CDR1 and CDR2 (germline): MNHEY, SVGEGT. With V trimmed by 4 bases and J by 7 bases, 11 bases remained unmatched. This CDR3 has 16 amino acids. In nucleotides, the CDR3 is TGTGCCAGCAGTTCCCGGCGGGGGGCGAGGGGCGGGGAGCTGTTTTTT. This sequence encodes CASSSRRGARGGELFF.